This TCR beta chain was profiled in a study of blood T cell repertoires in COVID-19. At the level of the study: Spain, Italy and the United States supplied samples that represented acute and convalescent COVID-19. The cDNA or gDNA used as material had been derived from T cells, B-cell-depleted T cells, or PBMCs.

TCRdb's copy holds only in-frame clones and misses some; the assay was immunoSEQ multiplex PCR. The table includes fewer than 65,000 clones, about 81% detected once. Trimming took off 0 bases at V and 0 bases at J, with 4 bases between the two ends. CDR3 length: 15 amino acids. CDR1 and CDR2 from the germline V gene are SGHRS and YFSETQ. V is TRBV5-1 and J is TRBJ2-6; D gene uncertain. The sample taken for sequencing was peripheral blood. This clonotype was sampled from a human donor in a cohort sampled during active COVID-19. The CDR3 region has the DNA TGCGCCAGCAGCTTGGAGCCCTCTGGGGCCAACGTCCTGACTTTC. Residues: CASSLEPSGANVLTF.